Sequencing of this TCR beta chain was carried out in a study of response to subunit inactivated influenza vaccine. MiXCR, applied by TCRdb to the RT-PCR reads, yields one record per CDR3 protein. Here the sample spans some 850,000 distinct CDR3 sequences, roughly 18% being singletons. Note on this clonotype: Its target is unknown.

CDR1 MNHEY and CDR2 SMNVEV come from the germline V gene (reference sequence). With 1 base removed from V and 9 bases from J, the gap between germline ends came to 17 bases. The CDR3 is 15 amino acids. Whole-study results and caveats: Each seasonal influenza vaccination recruits few new T cells, the authors suggested.

Material: PBMCs from blood, obtained roughly 5 days after vaccination. The chain recombines TRBV27 with TRBJ2-3, with D possibly TRBD2 on 6 matching bases. The source of this sequence is a man aged 50 to 59 who received an inactivated influenza vaccine. Here the CDR3 DNA reads TGTGCCAGCAGTTTATACGCCCTGGAGGGCGGGACGCAGTATTTT. It translates to CASSLYALEGGTQYF.